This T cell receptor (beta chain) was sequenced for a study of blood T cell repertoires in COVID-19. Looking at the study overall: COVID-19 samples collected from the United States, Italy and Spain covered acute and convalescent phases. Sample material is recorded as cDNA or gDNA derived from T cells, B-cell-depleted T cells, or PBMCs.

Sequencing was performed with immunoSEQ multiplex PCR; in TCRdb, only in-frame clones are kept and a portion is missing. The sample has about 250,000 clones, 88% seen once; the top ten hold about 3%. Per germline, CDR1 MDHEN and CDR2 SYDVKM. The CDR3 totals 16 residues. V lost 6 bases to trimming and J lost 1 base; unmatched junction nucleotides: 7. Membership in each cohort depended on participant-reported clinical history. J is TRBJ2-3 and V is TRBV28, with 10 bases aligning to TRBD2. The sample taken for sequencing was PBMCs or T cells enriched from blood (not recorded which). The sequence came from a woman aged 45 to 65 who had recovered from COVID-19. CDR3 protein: CASRPSGTSGTDTQYF. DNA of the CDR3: TGTGCCAGCAGGCCGAGCGGGACTAGCGGCACAGATACGCAGTATTTT.